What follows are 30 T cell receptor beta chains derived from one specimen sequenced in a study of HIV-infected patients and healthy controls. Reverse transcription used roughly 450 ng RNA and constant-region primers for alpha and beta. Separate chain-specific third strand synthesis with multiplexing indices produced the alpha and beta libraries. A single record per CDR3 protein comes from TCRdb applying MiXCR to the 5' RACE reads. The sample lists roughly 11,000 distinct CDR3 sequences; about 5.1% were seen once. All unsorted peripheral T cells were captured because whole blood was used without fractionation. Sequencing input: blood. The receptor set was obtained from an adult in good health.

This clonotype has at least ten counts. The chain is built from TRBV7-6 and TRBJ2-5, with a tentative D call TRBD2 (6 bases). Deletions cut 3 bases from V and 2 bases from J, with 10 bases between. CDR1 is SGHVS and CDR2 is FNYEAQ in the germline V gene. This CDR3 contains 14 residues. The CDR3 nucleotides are TGTGCCAGCAGCTTCCTCAGCGGGCAAGAGACCCAGTACTTC. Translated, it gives CASSFLSGQETQYF. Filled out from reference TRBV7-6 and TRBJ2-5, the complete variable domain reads GAGVSQSPRYKVTKRGQDVALRCDPISGHVSLYWYRQALGQGPEFLTYFNYEAQQDKSGLPNDRFSAERPEGSISTLTIQRTEQRDSAMYRCASSFLSGQETQYFGPGTRLLVL.

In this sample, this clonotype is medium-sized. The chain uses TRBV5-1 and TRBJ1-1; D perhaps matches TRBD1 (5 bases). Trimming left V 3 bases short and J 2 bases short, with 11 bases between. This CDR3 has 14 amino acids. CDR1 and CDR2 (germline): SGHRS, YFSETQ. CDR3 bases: TGCGCCAGCAGCTCGAGCAGGGTCAACACTGAAGCTTTCTTT. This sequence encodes CASSSSRVNTEAFF.

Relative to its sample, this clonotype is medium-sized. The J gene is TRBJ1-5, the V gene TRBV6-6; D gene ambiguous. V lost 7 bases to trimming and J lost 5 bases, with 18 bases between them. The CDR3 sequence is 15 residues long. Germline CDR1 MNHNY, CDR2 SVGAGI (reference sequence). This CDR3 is CASTTIGRSDQPQHF. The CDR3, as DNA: TGTGCCAGCACCACCATCGGGAGGTCTGATCAGCCCCAGCATTTT.

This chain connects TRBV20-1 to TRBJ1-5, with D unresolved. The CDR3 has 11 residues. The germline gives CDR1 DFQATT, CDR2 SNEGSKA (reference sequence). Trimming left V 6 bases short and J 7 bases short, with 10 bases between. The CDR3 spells CSATGPQPQHF. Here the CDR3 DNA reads TGCAGTGCAACGGGCCCCCAGCCCCAGCATTTT.

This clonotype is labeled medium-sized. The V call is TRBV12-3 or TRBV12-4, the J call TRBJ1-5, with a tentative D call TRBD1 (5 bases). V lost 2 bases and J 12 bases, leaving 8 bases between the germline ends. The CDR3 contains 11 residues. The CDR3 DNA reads TGTGCCAGCAGTTTACTACAGGTCCAGCATTTT. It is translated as CASSLLQVQHF.

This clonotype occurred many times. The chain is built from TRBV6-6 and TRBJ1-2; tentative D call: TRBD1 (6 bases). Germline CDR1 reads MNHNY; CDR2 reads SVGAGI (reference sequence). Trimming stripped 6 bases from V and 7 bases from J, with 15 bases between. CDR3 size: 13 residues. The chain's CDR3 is CASRATGMGGYTF. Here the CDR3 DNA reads TGTGCCAGCAGAGCAACAGGGATGGGTGGCTACACCTTC.

As DNA, the CDR3 is TGTGCCAGCAGCGGGAGGACGGGGAGCACAGATACGCAGTATTTT. This encodes CASSGRTGSTDTQYF. The chain uses TRBV5-4 and TRBJ2-3, with a possible D match to TRBD2 (6 bases). V was pared by 4 bases and J by 0 bases, with 12 bases between. The CDR3 length is 15 residues. The germline CDR1 and CDR2 sequences are SGHNT and YYREEE (reference sequence).

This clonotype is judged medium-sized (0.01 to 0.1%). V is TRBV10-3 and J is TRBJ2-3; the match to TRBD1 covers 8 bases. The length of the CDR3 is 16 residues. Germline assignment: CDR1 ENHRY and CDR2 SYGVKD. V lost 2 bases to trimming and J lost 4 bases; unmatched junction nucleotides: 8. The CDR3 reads CAISEGRGLGPDTQYF. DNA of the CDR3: TGTGCCATCAGTGAGGGCAGGGGGCTTGGGCCAGATACGCAGTATTTT.

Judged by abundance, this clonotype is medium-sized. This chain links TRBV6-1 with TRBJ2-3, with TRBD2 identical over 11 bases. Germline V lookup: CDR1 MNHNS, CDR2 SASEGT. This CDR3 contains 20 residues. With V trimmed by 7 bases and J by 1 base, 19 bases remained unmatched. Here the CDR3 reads CASILGLAGGRGTGTDTQYF. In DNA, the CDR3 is TGTGCCAGCATTTTAGGGCTAGCGGGGGGCCGGGGCACGGGCACAGATACGCAGTATTTT.

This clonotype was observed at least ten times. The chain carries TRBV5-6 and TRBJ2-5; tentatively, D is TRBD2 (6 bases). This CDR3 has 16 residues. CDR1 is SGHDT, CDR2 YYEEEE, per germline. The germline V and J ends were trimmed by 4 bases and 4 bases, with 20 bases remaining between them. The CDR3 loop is CASSRGWQGGGETQYF. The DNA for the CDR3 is TGTGCCAGCAGCCGGGGGTGGCAAGGAGGTGGAGAGACCCAGTACTTC.

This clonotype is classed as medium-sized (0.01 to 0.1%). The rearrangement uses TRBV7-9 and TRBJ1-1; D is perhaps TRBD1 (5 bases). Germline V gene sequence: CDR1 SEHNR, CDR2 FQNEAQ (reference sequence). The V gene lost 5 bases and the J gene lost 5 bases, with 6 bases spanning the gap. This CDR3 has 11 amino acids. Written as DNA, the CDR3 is TGTGCCAGCAGCCCAGGGACTGAAGCTTTCTTT. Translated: CASSPGTEAFF.

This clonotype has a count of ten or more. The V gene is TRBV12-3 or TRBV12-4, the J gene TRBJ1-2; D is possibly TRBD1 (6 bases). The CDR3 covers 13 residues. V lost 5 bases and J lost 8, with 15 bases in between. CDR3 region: CASSEQRGGGYTF. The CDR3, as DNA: TGTGCCAGCAGTGAACAAAGGGGGGGCGGCTACACCTTC.

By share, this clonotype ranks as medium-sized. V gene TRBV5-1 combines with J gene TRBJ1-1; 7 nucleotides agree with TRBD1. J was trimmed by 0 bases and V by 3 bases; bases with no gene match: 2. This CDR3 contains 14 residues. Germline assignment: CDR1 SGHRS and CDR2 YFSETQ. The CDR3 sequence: CASSWDSMNTEAFF. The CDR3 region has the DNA TGCGCCAGCAGCTGGGACAGTATGAACACTGAAGCTTTCTTT.

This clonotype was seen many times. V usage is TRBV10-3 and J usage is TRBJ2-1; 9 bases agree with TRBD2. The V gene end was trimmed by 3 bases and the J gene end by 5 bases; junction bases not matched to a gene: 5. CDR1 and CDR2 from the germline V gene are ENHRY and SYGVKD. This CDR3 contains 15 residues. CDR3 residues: CAISDSLAGNNEQFF. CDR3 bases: TGTGCCATCAGTGATTCGCTAGCGGGGAACAATGAGCAGTTCTTC.

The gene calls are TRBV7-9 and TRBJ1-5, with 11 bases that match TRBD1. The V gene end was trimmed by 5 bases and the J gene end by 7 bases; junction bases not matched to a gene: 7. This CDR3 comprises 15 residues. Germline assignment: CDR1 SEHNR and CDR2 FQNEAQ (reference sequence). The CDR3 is CASSERTGGEQPQHF. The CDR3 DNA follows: TGTGCCAGCAGCGAGCGGACAGGGGGCGAGCAGCCCCAGCATTTT. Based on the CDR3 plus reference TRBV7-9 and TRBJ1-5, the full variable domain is DTGVSQNPRHKITKRGQNVTFRCDPISEHNRLYWYRQTLGQGPEFLTYFQNEAQLEKSRLLSDRFSAERPKGSFSTLEIQRTEQGDSAMYLCASSERTGGEQPQHFGDGTRLSIL.

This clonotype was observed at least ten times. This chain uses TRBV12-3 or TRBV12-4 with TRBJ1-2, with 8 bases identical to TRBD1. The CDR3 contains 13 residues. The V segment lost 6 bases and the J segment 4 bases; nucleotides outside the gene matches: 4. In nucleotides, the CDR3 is TGTGCCAGCAGCGGGGACAGGATCTATGGCTACACCTTC. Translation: CASSGDRIYGYTF.

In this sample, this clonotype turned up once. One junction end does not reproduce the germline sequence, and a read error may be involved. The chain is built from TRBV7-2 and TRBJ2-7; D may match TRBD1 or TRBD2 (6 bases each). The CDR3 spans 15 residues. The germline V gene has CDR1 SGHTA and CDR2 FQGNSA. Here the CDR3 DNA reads TGTGCCAGCAGCTTTAACGGGGGCAAGTCCTACAAGCAGTACTTC. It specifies CASSFNGGKSYKQYF.

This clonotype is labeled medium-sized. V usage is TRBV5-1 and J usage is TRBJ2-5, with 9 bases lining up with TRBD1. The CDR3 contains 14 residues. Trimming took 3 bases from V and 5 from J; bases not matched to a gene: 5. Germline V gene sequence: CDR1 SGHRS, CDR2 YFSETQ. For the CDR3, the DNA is TGCGCCAGCAGCTCTGGACAGGGGCGGGAGACCCAGTACTTC. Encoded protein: CASSSGQGRETQYF.

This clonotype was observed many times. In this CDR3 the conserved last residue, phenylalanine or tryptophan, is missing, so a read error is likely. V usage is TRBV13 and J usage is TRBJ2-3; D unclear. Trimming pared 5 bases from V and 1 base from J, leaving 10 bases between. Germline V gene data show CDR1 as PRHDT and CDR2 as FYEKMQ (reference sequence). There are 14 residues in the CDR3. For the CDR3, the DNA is TGTGCCAGCAGCCCCCAGGCCCGCACAGATACGCAGTATTTG. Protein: CASSPQARTDTQYL.

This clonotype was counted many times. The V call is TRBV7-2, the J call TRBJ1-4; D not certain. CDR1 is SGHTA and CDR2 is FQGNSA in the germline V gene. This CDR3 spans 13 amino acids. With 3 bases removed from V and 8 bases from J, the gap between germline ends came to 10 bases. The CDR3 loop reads CASSFTYNEKLFF. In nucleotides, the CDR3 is TGTGCCAGCAGCTTTACCTACAACGAAAAACTGTTTTTT.

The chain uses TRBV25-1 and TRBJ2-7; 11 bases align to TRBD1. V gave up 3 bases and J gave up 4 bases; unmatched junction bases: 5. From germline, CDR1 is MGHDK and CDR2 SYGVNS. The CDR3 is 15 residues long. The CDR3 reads CASSDRDRGRYEQYF. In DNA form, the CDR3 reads TGTGCCAGCAGTGACCGGGACAGGGGGAGGTACGAGCAGTACTTC.

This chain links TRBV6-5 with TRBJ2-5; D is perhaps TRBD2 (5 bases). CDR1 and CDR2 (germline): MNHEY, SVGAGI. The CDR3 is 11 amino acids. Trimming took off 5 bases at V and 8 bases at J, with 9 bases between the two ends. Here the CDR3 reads CASSRGRTQYF. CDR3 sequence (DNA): TGTGCCAGCAGTCGCGGGCGCACCCAGTACTTC.

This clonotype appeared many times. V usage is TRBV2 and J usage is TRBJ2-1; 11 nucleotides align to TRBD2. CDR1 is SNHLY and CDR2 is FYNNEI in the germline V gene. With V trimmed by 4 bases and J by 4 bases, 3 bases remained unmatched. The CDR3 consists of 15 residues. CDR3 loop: CASSASGGPYNEQFF. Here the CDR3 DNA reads TGTGCCAGCAGTGCTAGCGGGGGGCCTTACAATGAGCAGTTCTTC.

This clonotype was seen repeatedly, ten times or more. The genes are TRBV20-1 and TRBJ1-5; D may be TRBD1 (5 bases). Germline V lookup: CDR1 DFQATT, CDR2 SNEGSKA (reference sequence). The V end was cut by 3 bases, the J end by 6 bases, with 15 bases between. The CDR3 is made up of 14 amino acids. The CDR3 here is CSASLRGAGQPQHF. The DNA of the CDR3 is TGCAGTGCTAGCCTCCGGGGCGCGGGTCAGCCCCAGCATTTT.

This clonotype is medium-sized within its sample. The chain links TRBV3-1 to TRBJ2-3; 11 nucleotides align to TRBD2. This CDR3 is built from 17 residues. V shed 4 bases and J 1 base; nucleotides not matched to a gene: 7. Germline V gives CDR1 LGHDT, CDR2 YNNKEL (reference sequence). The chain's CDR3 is CASSPLGLAGGTDTQYF. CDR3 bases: TGTGCCAGCAGCCCGCTTGGACTAGCGGGTGGCACAGATACGCAGTATTTT.

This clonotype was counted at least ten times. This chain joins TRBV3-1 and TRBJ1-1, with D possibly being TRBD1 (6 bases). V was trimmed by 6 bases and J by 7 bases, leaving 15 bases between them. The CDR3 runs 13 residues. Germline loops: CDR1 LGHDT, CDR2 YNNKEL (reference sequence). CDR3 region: CASSGAGAFEAFF. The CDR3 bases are TGTGCCAGCAGTGGGGCAGGGGCATTTGAAGCTTTCTTT.

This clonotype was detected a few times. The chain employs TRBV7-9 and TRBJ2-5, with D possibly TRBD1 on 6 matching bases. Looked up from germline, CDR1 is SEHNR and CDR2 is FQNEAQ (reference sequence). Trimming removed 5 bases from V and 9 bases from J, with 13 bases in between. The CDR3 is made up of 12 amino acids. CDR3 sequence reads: CASSTGQSAQYF. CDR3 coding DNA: TGTGCCAGCAGCACCGGACAGTCGGCCCAGTACTTC. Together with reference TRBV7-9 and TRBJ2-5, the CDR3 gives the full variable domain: DTGVSQNPRHKITKRGQNVTFRCDPISEHNRLYWYRQTLGQGPEFLTYFQNEAQLEKSRLLSDRFSAERPKGSFSTLEIQRTEQGDSAMYLCASSTGQSAQYFGPGTRLLVL.

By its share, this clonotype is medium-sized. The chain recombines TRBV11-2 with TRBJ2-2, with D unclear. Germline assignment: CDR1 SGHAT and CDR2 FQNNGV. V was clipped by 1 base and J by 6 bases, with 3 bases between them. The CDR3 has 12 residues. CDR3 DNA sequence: TGTGCCAGCAGCTTAGGGTCCGGGGAGCTGTTTTTT. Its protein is CASSLGSGELFF.

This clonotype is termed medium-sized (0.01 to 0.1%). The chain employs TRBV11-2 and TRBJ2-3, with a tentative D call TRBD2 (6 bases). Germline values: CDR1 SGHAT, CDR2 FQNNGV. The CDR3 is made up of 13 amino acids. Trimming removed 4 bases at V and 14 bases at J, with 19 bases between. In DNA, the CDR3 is TGTGCCAGCAGCTCACAACGGGACTCGAGGAGGTATTTT. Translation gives CASSSQRDSRRYF.

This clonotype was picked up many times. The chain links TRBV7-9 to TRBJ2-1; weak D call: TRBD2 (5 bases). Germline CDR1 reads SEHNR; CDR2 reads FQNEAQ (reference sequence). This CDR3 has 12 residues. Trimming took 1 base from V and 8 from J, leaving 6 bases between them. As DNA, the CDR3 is TGTGCCAGCAGCTTAGTAGCGTATGAGCAGTTCTTC. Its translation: CASSLVAYEQFF.